This T cell receptor (beta chain) was captured by sequencing in a study of blood T cells in healthy people across ages. A sample-barcoded 5' primer and a J-beta primer mix were used in a second PCR of about 7 to 12 cycles. In TCRdb, the 5' RACE reads were re-called with MiXCR into one record per CDR3 protein. The sample holds about 680,000 distinct CDR3 sequences; around 49% are singletons and the top ten take approximately 32%. This clonotype showed up just once. Its antigen is undetermined. Germline loops: CDR1 LGHNT, CDR2 FRNRAP. There are 14 residues in the CDR3. The study, taken as a whole, reports: The authors considered diversity estimates from one million T cells to be underestimates.

Sequenced input: blood. V usage is TRBV12-5 and J usage is TRBJ2-1; 13 bases agree with TRBD2. The end of the DNA aligns better with TRBJ2-7, so the J call may be wrong. The sequence was obtained from a woman aged 60-75 years in good health. The CDR3 nucleotides read TGTGCTAGCCGGACTAGCGGGGGAAACAATGAGCAGTACTTC. Residues: CASRTSGGNNEQYF.